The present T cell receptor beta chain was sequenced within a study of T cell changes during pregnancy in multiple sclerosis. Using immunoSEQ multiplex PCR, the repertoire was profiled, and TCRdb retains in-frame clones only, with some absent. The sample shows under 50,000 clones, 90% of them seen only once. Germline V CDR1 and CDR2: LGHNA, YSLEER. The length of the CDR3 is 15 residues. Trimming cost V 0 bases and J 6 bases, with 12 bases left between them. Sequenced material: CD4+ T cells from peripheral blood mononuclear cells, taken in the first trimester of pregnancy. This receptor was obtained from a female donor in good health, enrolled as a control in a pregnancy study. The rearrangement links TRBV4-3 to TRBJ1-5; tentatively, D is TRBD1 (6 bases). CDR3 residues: CASSQDPGARQPQHF. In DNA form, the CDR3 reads TGCGCCAGCAGCCAAGACCCAGGGGCTCGTCAGCCCCAGCATTTT.